In this sample, the clone carrying this T cell receptor beta chain turned up a few times. This record comes from a study of human T cells and chemical hapten exposure. One entry per CDR3 protein, called by TCRdb with MiXCR from the RACE reads. The top ten hold about 3.4% of the sample, which has around 99,000 distinct CDR3 sequences, about a tenth seen once. CDR3 length equals 13 residues. CDR1 and CDR2 from the germline V gene are SQVTM and ANQGSEA. V was clipped by 3 bases and J by 5 bases, with 13 bases between them. Time point in this sample: patch test 2, 6 weeks after DPC sensitization. Treatment of the sample: therapeutic diphenylcyclopropenone sensitization with weekly scalp DPC.

V and J are TRBV29-1 and TRBJ2-5; weak D call: TRBD2 (5 bases). Here the sequenced sample was whole blood, taken in connection with sensitization to the hapten diphenylcyclopropenone (DPC). The TCR originated in a woman in her 40s with alopecia areata. Some clones in this sample may be carry-over from other donors' samples. CDR3 bases: TGCAGCGTTGAGCCGCTAGCTAGGGAGACCCAGTACTTC. Translation: CSVEPLARETQYF. The full variable domain, rest sourced from reference TRBV29-1 and TRBJ2-5, is SAVISQKPSRDICQRGTSLTIQCQVDSQVTMMFWYRQQPGQSLTLIATANQGSEATYESGFVIDKFPISRPNLTFSTLTVSNMSPEDSSIYLCSVEPLARETQYFGPGTRLLVL.